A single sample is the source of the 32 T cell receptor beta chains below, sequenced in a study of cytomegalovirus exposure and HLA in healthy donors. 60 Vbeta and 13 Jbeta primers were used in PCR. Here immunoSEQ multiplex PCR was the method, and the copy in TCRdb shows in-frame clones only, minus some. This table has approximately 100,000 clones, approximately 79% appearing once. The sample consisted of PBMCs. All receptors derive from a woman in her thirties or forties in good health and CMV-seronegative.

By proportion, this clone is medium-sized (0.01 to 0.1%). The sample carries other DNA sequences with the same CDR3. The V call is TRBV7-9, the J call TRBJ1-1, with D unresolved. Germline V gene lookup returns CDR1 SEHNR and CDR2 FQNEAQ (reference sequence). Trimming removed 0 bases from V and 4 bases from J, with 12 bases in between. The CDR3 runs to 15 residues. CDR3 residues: CASSLAAGGSTEAFF. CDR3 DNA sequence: TGTGCCAGCAGCTTAGCAGCGGGAGGGAGCACTGAAGCTTTCTTT.

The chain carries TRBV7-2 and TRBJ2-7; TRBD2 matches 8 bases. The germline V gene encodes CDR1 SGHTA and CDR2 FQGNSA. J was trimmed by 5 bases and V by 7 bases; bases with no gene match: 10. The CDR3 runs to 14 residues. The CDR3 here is CASTVGTSYDEQYF. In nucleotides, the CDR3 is TGTGCCAGCACCGTTGGGACTAGTTATGACGAGCAGTACTTC.

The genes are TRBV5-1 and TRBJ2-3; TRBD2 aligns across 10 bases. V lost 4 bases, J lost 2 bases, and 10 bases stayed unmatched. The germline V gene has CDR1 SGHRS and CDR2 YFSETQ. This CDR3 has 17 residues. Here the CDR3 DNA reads TGCGCCAGCAGCCGAGGCTCTAGCGGGGGTAACACAGATACGCAGTATTTT. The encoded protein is CASSRGSSGGNTDTQYF.

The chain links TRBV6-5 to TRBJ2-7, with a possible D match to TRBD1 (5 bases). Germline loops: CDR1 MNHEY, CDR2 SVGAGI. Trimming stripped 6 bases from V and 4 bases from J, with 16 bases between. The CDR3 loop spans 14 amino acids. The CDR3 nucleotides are TGTGCCAGCAGCCCTTCCGACAGCCAATACGAGCAGTACTTC. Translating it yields CASSPSDSQYEQYF.

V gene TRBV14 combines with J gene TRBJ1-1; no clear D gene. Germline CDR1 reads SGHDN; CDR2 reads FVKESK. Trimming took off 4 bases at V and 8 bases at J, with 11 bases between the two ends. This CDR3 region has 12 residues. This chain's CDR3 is CASSPTRVEAFF. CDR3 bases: TGTGCCAGCAGCCCCACCCGGGTGGAAGCTTTCTTT.

CDR3 sequence: CASSPGTGSNSPLHF. CDR3 nucleotides: TGTGCCAGCAGCCCAGGGACAGGCTCAAATTCACCCCTCCACTTT. V is TRBV6-1 and J is TRBJ1-6; 8 nucleotides align to TRBD1. Germline V gene lookup returns CDR1 MNHNS and CDR2 SASEGT. V lost 6 bases and J lost 7; bases outside the gene matches: 8. The CDR3 has 15 residues.

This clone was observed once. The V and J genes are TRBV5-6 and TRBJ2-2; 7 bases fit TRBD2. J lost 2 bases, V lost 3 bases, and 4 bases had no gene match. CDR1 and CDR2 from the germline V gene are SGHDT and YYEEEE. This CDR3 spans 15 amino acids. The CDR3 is CASSWGGANTGELFF. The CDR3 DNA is TGTGCCAGCAGCTGGGGAGGGGCTAACACCGGGGAGCTGTTTTTT. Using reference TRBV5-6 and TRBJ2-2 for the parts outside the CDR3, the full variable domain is DAGVTQSPTHLIKTRGQQVTLRCSPKSGHDTVSWYQQALGQGPQFIFQYYEEEERQRGNFPDRFSGHQFPNYSSELNVNALLLGDSALYLCASSWGGANTGELFFGEGSRLTVL.

In nucleotides, the CDR3 is TGTGCCAGCAGCCACAGCGGATTCGAAGACCTGCGATCCTACGAGCAGTACTTC. It encodes CASSHSGFEDLRSYEQYF. V is TRBV4-2 and J is TRBJ2-7, with D tentatively TRBD2 (5 bases). The CDR3 covers 18 residues. Per germline, CDR1 LGHNA and CDR2 YNFKEQ. Between the trimmed V and J ends, which lost 3 bases and 1 base, there was a span of 22 bases.

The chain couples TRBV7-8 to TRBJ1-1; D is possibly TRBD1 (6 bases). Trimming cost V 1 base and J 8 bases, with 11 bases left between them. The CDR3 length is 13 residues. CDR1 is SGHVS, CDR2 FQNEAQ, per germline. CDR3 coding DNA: TGTGCCAGCAGCTTAGTCCCGGGACAAGAAGCTTTCTTT. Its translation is CASSLVPGQEAFF.

The CDR3 loop is CASRLGGANTGELFF. The CDR3 DNA follows: TGTGCCAGCAGGTTAGGGGGGGCGAACACCGGGGAGCTGTTTTTT. The rearrangement uses TRBV5-4 and TRBJ2-2; D is perhaps TRBD2 (7 bases). The germline V gene encodes CDR1 SGHNT and CDR2 YYREEE (reference sequence). V dropped 5 bases and J dropped 0 bases, with 11 bases sitting between them. The CDR3 length is 15 residues.

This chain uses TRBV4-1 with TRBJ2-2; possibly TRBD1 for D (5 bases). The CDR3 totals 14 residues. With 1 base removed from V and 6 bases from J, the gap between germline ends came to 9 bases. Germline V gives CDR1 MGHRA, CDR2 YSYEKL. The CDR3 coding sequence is TGCGCCAGCAGCCAAGCAGGGTTCCCCGGGGAGCTGTTTTTT. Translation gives CASSQAGFPGELFF.

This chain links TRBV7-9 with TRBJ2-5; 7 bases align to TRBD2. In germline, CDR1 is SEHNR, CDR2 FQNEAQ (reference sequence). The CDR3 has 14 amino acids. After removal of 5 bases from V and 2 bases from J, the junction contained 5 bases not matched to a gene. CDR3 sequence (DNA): TGTGCCAGCAGCCCGGGACTAAATCAAGAGACCCAGTACTTC. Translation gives CASSPGLNQETQYF. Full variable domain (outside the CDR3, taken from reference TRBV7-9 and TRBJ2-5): DTGVSQNPRHKITKRGQNVTFRCDPISEHNRLYWYRQTLGQGPEFLTYFQNEAQLEKSRLLSDRFSAERPKGSFSTLEIQRTEQGDSAMYLCASSPGLNQETQYFGPGTRLLVL.

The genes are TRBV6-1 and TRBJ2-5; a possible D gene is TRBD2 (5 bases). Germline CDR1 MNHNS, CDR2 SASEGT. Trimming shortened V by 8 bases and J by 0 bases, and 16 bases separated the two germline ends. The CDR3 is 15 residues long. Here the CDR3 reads CASVGSPPYQETQYF. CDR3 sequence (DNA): TGTGCCAGCGTGGGGAGCCCACCCTACCAAGAGACCCAGTACTTC.

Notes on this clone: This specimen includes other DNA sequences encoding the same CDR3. This CDR3 is CSLIPGGKVNEQFF. The CDR3 coding sequence is TGCAGCTTGATACCAGGAGGGAAGGTCAATGAGCAGTTCTTC. This chain joins TRBV29-1 and TRBJ2-1, with D tentatively TRBD2 (6 bases). This CDR3 spans 14 amino acids. V lost 8 bases, J lost 6 bases, and 20 bases lay in between. Germline V gene sequence: CDR1 SQVTM, CDR2 ANQGSEA.

The CDR3 spells CASSLAQGTEAFF. The CDR3 bases are TGCGCCAGCAGCTTGGCTCAGGGCACTGAAGCTTTCTTT. The chain has TRBV5-1 and TRBJ1-1; D is perhaps TRBD1 (5 bases). Germline V gives CDR1 SGHRS, CDR2 YFSETQ. Trimming removed 0 bases at V and 4 bases at J, with 7 bases between. The CDR3 loop spans 13 amino acids. Together with reference TRBV5-1 and TRBJ1-1, the CDR3 gives the full variable domain: KAGVTQTPRYLIKTRGQQVTLSCSPISGHRSVSWYQQTPGQGLQFLFEYFSETQRNKGNFPGRFSGRQFSNSRSEMNVSTLELGDSALYLCASSLAQGTEAFFGQGTRLTVV.

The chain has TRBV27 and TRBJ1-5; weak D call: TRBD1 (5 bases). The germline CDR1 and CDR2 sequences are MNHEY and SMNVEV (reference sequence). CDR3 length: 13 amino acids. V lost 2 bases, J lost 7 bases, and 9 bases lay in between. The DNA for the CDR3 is TGTGCCAGCAGTTTACGCAGGGAACAGCCCCAGCATTTT. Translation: CASSLRREQPQHF.

CDR3: CASRGGGSGNTIYF. DNA for the CDR3: TGCGCCAGCAGGGGCGGAGGCTCTGGAAACACCATATATTTT. The chain combines TRBV5-1 with TRBJ1-3; D gene ambiguous. The germline gives CDR1 SGHRS, CDR2 YFSETQ. The CDR3 totals 14 residues. V lost 5 bases and J lost 0, with 9 bases in between.

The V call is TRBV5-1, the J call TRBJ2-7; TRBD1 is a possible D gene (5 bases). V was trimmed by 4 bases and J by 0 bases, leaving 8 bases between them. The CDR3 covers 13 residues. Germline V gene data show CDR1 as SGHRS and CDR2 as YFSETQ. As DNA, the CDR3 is TGCGCCAGCAGCCCGGACAACTCCTACGAGCAGTACTTC. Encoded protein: CASSPDNSYEQYF.

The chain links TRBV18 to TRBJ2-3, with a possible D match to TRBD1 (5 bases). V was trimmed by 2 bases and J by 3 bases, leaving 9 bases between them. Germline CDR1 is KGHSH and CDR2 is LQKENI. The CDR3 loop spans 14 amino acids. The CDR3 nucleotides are TGTGCCAGCTCACCAAGACAGTATACAGATACGCAGTATTTT. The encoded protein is CASSPRQYTDTQYF.

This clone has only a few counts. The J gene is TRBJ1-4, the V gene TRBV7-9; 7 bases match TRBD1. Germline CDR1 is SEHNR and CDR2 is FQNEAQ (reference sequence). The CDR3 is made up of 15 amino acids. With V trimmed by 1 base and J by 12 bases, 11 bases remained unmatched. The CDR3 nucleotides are TGTGCCAGCAGCTTAGACCCCCAGGGGGTGGGGGAACTGTTTTTT. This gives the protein CASSLDPQGVGELFF.

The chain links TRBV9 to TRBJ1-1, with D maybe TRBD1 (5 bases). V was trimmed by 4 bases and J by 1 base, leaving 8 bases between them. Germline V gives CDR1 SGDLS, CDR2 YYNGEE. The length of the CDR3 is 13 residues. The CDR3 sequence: CASSMTENTEAFF. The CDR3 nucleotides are TGTGCCAGCAGCATGACAGAGAACACTGAAGCTTTCTTT. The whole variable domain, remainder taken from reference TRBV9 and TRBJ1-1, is DSGVTQTPKHLITATGQRVTLRCSPRSGDLSVYWYQQSLDQGLQFLIQYYNGEERAKGNILERFSAQQFPDLHSELNLSSLELGDSALYFCASSMTENTEAFFGQGTRLTVV.

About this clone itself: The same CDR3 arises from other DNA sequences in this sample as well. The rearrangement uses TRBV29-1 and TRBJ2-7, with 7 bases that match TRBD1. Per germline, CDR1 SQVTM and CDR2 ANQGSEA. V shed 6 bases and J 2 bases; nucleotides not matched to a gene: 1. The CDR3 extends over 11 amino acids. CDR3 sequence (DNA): TGCAGCGTGGGACAGCCCTACGAGCAGTACTTC. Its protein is CSVGQPYEQYF.

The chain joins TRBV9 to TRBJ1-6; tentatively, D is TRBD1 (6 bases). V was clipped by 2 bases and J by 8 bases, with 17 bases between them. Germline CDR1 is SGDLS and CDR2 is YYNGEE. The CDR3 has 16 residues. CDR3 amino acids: CASSVALTGQDSPLHF. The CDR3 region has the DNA TGTGCCAGCAGCGTGGCCCTTACAGGGCAGGATTCACCCCTCCACTTT. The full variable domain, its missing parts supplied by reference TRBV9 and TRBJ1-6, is DSGVTQTPKHLITATGQRVTLRCSPRSGDLSVYWYQQSLDQGLQFLIQYYNGEERAKGNILERFSAQQFPDLHSELNLSSLELGDSALYFCASSVALTGQDSPLHFGNGTRLTVT.

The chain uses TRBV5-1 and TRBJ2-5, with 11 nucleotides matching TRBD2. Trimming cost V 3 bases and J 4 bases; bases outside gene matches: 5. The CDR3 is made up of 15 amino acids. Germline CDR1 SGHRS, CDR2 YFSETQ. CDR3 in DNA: TGCGCCAGCAGCTCCTCTACTAGCGGGGGAGAGACCCAGTACTTC. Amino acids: CASSSSTSGGETQYF.

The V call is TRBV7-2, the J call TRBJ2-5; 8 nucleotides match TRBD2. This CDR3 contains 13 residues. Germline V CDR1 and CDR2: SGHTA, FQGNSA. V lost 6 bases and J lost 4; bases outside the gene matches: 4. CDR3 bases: TGTGCCAGCAGGGGACTAGTTGGAGAGACCCAGTACTTC. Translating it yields CASRGLVGETQYF.

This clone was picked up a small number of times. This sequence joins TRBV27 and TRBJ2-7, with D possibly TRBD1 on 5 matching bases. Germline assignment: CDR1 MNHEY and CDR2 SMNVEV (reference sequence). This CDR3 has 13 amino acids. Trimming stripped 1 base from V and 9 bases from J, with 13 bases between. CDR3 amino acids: CASSLLNGQGQYF. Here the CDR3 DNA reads TGTGCCAGCAGTTTATTGAACGGGCAGGGGCAGTACTTC.

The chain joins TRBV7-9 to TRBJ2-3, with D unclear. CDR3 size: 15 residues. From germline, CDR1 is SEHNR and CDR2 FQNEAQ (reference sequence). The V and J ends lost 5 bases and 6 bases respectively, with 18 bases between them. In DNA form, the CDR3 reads TGTGCCAGCAGCCCTTGGGCCGCGCGCTCCGATACGCAGTATTTT. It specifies CASSPWAARSDTQYF.

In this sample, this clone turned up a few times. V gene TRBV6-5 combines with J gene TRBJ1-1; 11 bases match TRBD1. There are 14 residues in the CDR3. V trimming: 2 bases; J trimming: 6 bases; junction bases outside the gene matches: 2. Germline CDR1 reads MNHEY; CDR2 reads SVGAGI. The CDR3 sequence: CASSYGQGAPEAFF. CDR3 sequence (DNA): TGTGCCAGCAGTTACGGACAGGGGGCCCCTGAAGCTTTCTTT.

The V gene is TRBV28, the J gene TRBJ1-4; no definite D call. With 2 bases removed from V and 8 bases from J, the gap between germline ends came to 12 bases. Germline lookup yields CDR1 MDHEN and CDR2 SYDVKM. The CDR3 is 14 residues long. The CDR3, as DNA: TGTGCCAGCAGTTTAAGATCTATCGGGGAAAAACTGTTTTTT. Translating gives CASSLRSIGEKLFF.

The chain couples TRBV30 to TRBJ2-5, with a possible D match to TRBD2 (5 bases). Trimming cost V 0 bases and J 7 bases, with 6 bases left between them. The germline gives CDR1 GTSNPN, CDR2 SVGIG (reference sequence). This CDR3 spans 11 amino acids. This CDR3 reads CAWSVRGTQYF. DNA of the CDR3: TGTGCCTGGAGTGTACGGGGGACCCAGTACTTC.

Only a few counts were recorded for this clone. The CDR3 region has the DNA TGCAGCGTGGGCAGCCAAATGAACACTGAAGCTTTCTTT. It is translated as CSVGSQMNTEAFF. The rearrangement uses TRBV29-1 and TRBJ1-1, with D hard to call. The germline V gene has CDR1 SQVTM and CDR2 ANQGSEA. V gave up 6 bases and J gave up 0 bases, with 11 bases separating them. The CDR3 covers 13 residues.

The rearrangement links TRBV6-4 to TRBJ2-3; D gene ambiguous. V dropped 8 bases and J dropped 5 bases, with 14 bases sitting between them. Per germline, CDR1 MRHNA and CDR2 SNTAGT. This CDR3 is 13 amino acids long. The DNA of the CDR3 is TGTGCCAGCTCTGCGGAGTTCCTAGATACGCAGTATTTT. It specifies CASSAEFLDTQYF.